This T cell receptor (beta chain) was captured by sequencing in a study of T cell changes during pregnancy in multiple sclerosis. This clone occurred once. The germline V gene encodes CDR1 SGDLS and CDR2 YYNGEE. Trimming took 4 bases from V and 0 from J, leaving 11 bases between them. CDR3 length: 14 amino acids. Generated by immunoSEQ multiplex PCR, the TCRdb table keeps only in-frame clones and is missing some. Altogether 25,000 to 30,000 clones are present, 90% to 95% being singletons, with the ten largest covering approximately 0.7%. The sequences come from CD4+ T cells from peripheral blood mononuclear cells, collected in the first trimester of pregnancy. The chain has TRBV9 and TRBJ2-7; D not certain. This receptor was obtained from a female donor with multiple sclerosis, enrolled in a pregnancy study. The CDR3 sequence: CASSPLRNSYEQYF. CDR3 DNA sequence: TGTGCCAGCAGCCCCTTGCGGAACTCCTACGAGCAGTACTTC.